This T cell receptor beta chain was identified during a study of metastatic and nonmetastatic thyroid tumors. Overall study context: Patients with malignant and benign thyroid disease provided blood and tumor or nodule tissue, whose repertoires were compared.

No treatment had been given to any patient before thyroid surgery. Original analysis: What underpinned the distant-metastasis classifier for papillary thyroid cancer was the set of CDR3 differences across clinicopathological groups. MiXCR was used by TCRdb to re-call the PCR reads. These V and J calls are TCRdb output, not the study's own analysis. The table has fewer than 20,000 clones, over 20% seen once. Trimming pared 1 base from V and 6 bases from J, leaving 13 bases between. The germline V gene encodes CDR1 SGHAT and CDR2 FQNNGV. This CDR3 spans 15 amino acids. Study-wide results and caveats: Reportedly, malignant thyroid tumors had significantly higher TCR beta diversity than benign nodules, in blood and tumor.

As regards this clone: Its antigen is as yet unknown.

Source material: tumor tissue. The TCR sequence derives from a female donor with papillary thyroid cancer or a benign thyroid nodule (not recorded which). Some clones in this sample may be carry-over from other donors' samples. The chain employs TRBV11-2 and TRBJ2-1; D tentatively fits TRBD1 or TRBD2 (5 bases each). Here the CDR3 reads CASSLGGLTVNEQFF. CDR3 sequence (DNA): TGTGCCAGCAGCTTAGGGGGGTTGACCGTCAATGAGCAGTTCTTC.